This TCR beta chain emerged from a study of CD8 T cells in ankylosing spondylitis. Findings of the study overall: Disease-linked clones reportedly showed significant enrichment in matched ankylosing spondylitis synovial fluid. Disease-linked clones displayed a CD8+ phenotype and appeared relatively rarely in peripheral blood. Ankylosing spondylitis blood appeared to carry a characteristic TCR beta motif of roughly eight highly homologous variants.

The CDR3 extends over 11 amino acids. Trimming left V 3 bases short and J 5 bases short, with 4 bases between. The V gene's germline CDR1 is SGHVS and CDR2 FQNEAQ. A quantitative 5'-RACE method, one with molecular barcodes, was used to make TCR beta libraries. MiXCR was run by TCRdb on the 5' RACE reads, yielding one entry per CDR3 protein. Here the sample spans 400,000 or so distinct CDR3 sequences, roughly 27% being singletons. In its sample, this clonotype was seen a few times. What it binds is unknown. The receptor was derived from a male donor with ankylosing spondylitis. The sample consisted of blood, either unsorted or a sorted T cell fraction (not recorded which). The rearrangement links TRBV7-8 to TRBJ1-1, with D uncertain. In DNA form, the CDR3 reads TGTGCCAGCAGCTTTGAGACTGAAGCTTTCTTT. This codes for CASSFETEAFF.